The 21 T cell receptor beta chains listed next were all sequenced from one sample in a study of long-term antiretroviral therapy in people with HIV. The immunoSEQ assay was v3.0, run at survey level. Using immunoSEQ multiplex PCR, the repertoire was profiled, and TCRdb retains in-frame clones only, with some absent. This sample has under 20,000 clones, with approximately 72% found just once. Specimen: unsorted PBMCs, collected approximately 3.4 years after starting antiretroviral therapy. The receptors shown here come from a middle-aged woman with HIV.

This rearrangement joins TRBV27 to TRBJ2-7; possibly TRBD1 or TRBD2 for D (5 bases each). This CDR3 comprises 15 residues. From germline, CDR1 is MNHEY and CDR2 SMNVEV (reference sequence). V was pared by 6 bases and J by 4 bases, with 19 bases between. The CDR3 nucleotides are TGTGCCAGCAGACCGAAACAGGAGGCGGCTTACGAGCAGTACTTC. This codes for CASRPKQEAAYEQYF.

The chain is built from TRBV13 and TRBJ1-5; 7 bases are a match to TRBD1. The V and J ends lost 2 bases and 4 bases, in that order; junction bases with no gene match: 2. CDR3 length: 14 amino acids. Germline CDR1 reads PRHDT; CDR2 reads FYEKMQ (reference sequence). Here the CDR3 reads CASSLRTGNQPQHF. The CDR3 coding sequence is TGTGCCAGCAGCTTAAGGACAGGAAATCAGCCCCAGCATTTT.

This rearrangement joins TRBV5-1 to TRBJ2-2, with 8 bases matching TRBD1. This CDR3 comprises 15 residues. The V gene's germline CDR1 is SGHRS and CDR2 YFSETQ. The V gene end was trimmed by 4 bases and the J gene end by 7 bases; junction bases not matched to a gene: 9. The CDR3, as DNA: TGCGCCAGCAGCCCTTGGACAGGGAAGAACGGGGAGCTGTTTTTT. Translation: CASSPWTGKNGELFF.

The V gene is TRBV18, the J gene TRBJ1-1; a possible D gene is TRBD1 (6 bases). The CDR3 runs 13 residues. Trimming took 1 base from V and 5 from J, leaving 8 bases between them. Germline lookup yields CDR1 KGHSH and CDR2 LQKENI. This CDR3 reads CASSPQGDTEAFF. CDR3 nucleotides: TGTGCCAGCTCACCACAGGGGGATACTGAAGCTTTCTTT.

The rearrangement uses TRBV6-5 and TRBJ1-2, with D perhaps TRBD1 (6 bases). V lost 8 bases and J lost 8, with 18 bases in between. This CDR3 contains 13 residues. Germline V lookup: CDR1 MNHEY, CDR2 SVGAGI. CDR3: CASLGGAEGGYTF. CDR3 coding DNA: TGTGCCAGCCTTGGGGGGGCCGAGGGCGGCTACACCTTC.

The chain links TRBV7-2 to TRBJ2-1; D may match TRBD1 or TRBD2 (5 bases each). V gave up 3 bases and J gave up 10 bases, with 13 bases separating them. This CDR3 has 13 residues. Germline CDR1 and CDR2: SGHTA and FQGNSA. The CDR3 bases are TGTGCCAGCAGCTTGGGGACGCAGAGGGAGCAGTTCTTC. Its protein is CASSLGTQREQFF. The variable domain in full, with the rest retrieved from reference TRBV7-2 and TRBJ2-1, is GAGVSQSPSNKVTEKGKDVELRCDPISGHTALYWYRQSLGQGLEFLIYFQGNSAPDKSGLPSDRFSAERTGGSVSTLTIQRTQQEDSAVYLCASSLGTQREQFFGPGTRLTVL.

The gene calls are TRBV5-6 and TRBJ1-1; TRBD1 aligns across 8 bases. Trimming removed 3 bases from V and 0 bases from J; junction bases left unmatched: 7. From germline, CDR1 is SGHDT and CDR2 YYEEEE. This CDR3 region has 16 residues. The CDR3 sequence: CASSYLTGAMNTEAFF. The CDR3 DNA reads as TGTGCCAGCAGCTATTTGACAGGGGCAATGAACACTGAAGCTTTCTTT.

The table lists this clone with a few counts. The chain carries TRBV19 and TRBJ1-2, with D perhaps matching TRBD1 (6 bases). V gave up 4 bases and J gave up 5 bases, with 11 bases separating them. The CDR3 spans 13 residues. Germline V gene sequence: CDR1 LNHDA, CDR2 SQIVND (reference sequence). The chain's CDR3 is CASSTGAGYGYTF. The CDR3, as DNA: TGTGCCAGTAGTACAGGGGCAGGGTATGGCTACACCTTC.

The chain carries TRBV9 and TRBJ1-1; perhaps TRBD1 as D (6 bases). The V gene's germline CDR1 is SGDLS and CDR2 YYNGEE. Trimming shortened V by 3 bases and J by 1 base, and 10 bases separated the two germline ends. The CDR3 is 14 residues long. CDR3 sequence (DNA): TGTGCCAGCAGCGACGGGGACACGAACACTGAAGCTTTCTTT. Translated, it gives CASSDGDTNTEAFF.

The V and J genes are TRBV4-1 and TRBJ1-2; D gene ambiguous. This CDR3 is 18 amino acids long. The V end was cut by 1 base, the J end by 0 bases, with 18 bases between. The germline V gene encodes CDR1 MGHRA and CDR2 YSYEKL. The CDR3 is CASSQGISGLASNYGYTF. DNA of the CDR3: TGCGCCAGCAGCCAAGGGATTAGTGGGTTAGCCTCTAACTATGGCTACACCTTC.

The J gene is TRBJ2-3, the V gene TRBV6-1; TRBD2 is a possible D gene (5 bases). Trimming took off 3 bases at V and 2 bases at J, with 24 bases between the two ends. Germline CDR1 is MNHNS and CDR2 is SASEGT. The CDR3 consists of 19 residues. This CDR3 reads CASSETPGFQRRYTDTQYF. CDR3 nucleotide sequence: TGTGCCAGCAGTGAGACCCCGGGATTCCAGCGGCGATACACAGATACGCAGTATTTT.

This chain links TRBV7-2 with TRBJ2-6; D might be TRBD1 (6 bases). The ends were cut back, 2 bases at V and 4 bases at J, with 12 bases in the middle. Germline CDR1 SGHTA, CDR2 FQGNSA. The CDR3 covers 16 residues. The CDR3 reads CASSLNQGQGANVLTF. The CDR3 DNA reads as TGTGCCAGCAGCTTAAACCAGGGGCAAGGGGCCAACGTCCTGACTTTC.

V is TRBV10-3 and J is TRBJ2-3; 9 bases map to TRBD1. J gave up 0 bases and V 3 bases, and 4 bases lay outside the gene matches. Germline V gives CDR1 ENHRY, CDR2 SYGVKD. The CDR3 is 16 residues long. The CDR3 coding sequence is TGTGCCATCAGTGACCCACAGGGGGCCAGCACAGATACGCAGTATTTT. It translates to CAISDPQGASTDTQYF.

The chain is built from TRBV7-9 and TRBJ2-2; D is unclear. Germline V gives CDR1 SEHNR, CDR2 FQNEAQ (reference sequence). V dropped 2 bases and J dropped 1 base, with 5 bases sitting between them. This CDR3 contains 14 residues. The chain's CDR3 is CASSLRENTGELFF. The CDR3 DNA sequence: TGTGCCAGCAGCTTAAGGGAGAACACCGGGGAGCTGTTTTTT.

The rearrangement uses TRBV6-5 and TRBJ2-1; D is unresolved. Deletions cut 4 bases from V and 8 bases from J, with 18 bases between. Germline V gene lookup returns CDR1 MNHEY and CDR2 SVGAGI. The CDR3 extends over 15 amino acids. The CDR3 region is CASSSRRRPSDEQFF. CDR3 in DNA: TGTGCCAGCAGTTCCCGTAGAAGACCCTCGGATGAGCAGTTCTTC.

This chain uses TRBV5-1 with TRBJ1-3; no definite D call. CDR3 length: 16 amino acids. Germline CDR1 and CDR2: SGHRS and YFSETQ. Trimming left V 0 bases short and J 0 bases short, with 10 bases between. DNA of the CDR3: TGCGCCAGCAGCTTGGTTGGGGATAGCTCTGGAAACACCATATATTTT. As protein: CASSLVGDSSGNTIYF. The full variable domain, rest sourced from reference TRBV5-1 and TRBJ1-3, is KAGVTQTPRYLIKTRGQQVTLSCSPISGHRSVSWYQQTPGQGLQFLFEYFSETQRNKGNFPGRFSGRQFSNSRSEMNVSTLELGDSALYLCASSLVGDSSGNTIYFGEGSWLTVV.

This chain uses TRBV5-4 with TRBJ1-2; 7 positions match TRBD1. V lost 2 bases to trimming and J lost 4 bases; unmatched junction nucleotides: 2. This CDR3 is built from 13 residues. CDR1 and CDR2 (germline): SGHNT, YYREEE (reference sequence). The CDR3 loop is CASSLSGGYGYTF. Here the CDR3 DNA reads TGTGCCAGCAGCTTATCAGGGGGCTATGGCTACACCTTC.

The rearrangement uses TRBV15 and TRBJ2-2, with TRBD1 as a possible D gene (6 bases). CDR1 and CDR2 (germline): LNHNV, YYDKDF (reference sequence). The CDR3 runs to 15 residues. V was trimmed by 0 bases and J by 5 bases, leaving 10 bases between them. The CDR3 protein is CATSRDGQLTGELFF. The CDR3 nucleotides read TGTGCCACCAGCAGAGACGGACAGTTGACCGGGGAGCTGTTTTTT.

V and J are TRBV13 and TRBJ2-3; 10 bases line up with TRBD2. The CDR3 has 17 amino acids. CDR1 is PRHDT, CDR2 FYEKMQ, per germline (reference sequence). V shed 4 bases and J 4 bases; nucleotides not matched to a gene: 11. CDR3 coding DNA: TGTGCCAGCAGCTCTCTTGATGCTAGCGGGGGATCAGATACGCAGTATTTT. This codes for CASSSLDASGGSDTQYF. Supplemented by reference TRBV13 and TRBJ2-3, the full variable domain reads AAGVIQSPRHLIKEKRETATLKCYPIPRHDTVYWYQQGPGQDPQFLISFYEKMQSDKGSIPDRFSAQQFSDYHSELNMSSLELGDSALYFCASSSLDASGGSDTQYFGPGTRLTVL.

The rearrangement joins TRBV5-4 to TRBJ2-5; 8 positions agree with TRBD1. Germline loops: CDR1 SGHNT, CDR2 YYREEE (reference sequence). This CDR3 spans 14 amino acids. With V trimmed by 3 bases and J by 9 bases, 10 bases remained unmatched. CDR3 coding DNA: TGTGCCAGCAGCTCGACAGGGGCCGGAATGGCCCAGTACTTC. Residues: CASSSTGAGMAQYF.

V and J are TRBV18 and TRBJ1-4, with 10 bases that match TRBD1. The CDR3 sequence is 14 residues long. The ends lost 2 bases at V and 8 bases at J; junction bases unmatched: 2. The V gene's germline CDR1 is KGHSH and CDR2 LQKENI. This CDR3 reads CASSPGTGAEKLFF. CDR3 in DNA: TGTGCCAGCTCACCAGGGACAGGGGCGGAAAAACTGTTTTTT.